The 26 T cell receptor beta chains reported below all come from one sample, sequenced in a study of T cells in Graves' hyperthyroidism and ophthalmopathy. RNA transcripts gave rise to amplified TCR beta CDR3 regions. First-round RT-PCR targeting the TCR CDR3 was performed with the HTBI primer set. One entry per CDR3 protein, called by TCRdb with MiXCR from the multiplex PCR reads. Of approximately 380,000 distinct CDR3 sequences listed, 11% to 15% are singletons. The specimen was blood. The source of these receptors is a middle-aged man with Graves' ophthalmopathy.

This clonotype was recorded at least ten times. V is TRBV15 and J is TRBJ2-5; 12 positions agree with TRBD2. The V gene end was trimmed by 1 base and the J gene end by 1 base; junction bases not matched to a gene: 1. Per the germline V gene, CDR1 is LNHNV and CDR2 is YYDKDF (reference sequence). This CDR3 contains 16 residues. The CDR3 coding sequence is TGTGCCACCAGCAGAGGGACTAGCGGGGCCCAAGAGACCCAGTACTTC. Translated: CATSRGTSGAQETQYF.

A remark on this clonotype: Given a much more abundant clone one base away, this may be a read error. The CDR3 DNA follows: TGTGCCAGCAGTTTAATAGTCCAGGTTGGGACCTACGAGCAGTACTTC. Amino acids: CASSLIVQVGTYEQYF. The chain combines TRBV28 with TRBJ2-7, with D hard to call. CDR1 is MDHEN and CDR2 is SYDVKM in the germline V gene. The V end lost 2 bases, the J end lost 2 bases, and 16 bases lay between the germline ends. The CDR3 has 16 residues.

This clonotype was counted a few times. The V and J genes are TRBV24-1 and TRBJ2-5, with 7 positions matching TRBD1. CDR1 and CDR2 (germline): KGHDR, SFDVKD. V dropped 5 bases and J dropped 2; count of bases not matched to a gene: 7. The length of the CDR3 is 15 residues. CDR3 bases: TGTGCCACCAGTGCGGTGACAGGGCAACAAGAGACCCAGTACTTC. This encodes CATSAVTGQQETQYF.

This clonotype was recorded many times. The rearrangement uses TRBV3-1 and TRBJ1-2, with D unresolved. Looked up from germline, CDR1 is LGHDT and CDR2 is YNNKEL (reference sequence). The CDR3 runs 15 residues. V dropped 0 bases and J dropped 1 base, with 9 bases sitting between them. CDR3 sequence (DNA): TGTGCCAGCAGCCAAGATCGGCTGCTTAACTATGGCTACACCTTC. This encodes CASSQDRLLNYGYTF.

This clonotype was observed many times. This chain connects TRBV20-1 to TRBJ2-5, with a tentative D call TRBD1 (6 bases). The germline V gene encodes CDR1 DFQATT and CDR2 SNEGSKA (reference sequence). V was cut by 3 bases and J by 5 bases, with 10 bases left in between. The CDR3 is made up of 12 amino acids. CDR3 sequence reads: CSASSRGETQYF. CDR3 sequence (DNA): TGCAGTGCTAGTTCGAGGGGGGAGACCCAGTACTTC.

V and J are TRBV12-3 or TRBV12-4 and TRBJ2-7, with TRBD1 matching over 7 bases. This CDR3 has 13 amino acids. V was clipped by 5 bases and J by 7 bases; unmatched bases: 8. CDR3 sequence: CASSNTGEREQYF. CDR3 DNA sequence: TGTGCCAGCAGTAATACAGGGGAAAGGGAGCAGTACTTC.

This sequence joins TRBV24-1 and TRBJ2-1; 12 nucleotides match TRBD2. J was trimmed by 5 bases and V by 4 bases; bases with no gene match: 8. CDR1 KGHDR and CDR2 SFDVKD come from the germline V gene. The CDR3 spans 17 residues. The CDR3 here is CATSDSGLAGKHNEQFF. The CDR3 DNA reads TGTGCCACCAGTGACAGCGGACTAGCGGGGAAACACAATGAGCAGTTCTTC.

This clonotype was recorded many times. The chain employs TRBV20-1 and TRBJ2-5; a weak D match, TRBD2 (5 bases). CDR1 DFQATT and CDR2 SNEGSKA come from the germline V gene (reference sequence). The length of the CDR3 is 14 residues. With 3 bases removed from V and 7 bases from J, the gap between germline ends came to 18 bases. CDR3 in amino acids: CSASWTGGKGTQYF. DNA of the CDR3: TGCAGTGCTAGTTGGACTGGCGGAAAGGGGACCCAGTACTTC.

At least ten counts were recorded for this clonotype. V usage is TRBV18 and J usage is TRBJ2-5; TRBD1 agrees at 8 bases. Germline V gene data show CDR1 as KGHSH and CDR2 as LQKENI. The trim removed 5 bases at V and 2 bases at J, leaving 4 bases unmatched. This CDR3 has 14 residues. The CDR3 spells CASSEYRGQETQYF. CDR3 coding DNA: TGTGCCAGCTCAGAATACAGGGGGCAAGAGACCCAGTACTTC.

The V and J genes are TRBV10-1 and TRBJ2-3; D is unresolved. Germline V gene sequence: CDR1 WNHNN, CDR2 SYGVQD (reference sequence). This CDR3 spans 15 amino acids. Trimming stripped 0 bases from V and 5 bases from J, with 12 bases between. CDR3 bases: TGCGCCAGCAGTGAGTCGACGGGTACGGGAGATACGCAGTATTTT. Its protein is CASSESTGTGDTQYF.

Only a few counts were recorded for this clonotype. The gene calls are TRBV4-1 and TRBJ2-7, with 8 bases matching TRBD2. The V gene end was trimmed by 2 bases and the J gene end by 3 bases; junction bases not matched to a gene: 3. The CDR3 contains 14 residues. Germline V gene data show CDR1 as MGHRA and CDR2 as YSYEKL. The CDR3: CASSQLSGSYEQYF. In DNA, the CDR3 is TGCGCCAGCAGCCAATTGAGCGGGAGCTACGAGCAGTACTTC.

This clonotype has a handful of counts. V gene TRBV27 combines with J gene TRBJ2-7; D is unresolved. The V end was cut by 6 bases, the J end by 0 bases, with 12 bases between. Germline CDR1 reads MNHEY; CDR2 reads SMNVEV (reference sequence). The length of the CDR3 is 14 residues. CDR3 coding DNA: TGTGCCAGCAGAAGGAAAGTAGACTCCTACGAGCAGTACTTC. Amino acids: CASRRKVDSYEQYF.

This clonotype was observed many times. The J gene is TRBJ2-3, the V gene TRBV20-1; tentatively, D is TRBD1 (5 bases). Germline CDR1 and CDR2: DFQATT and SNEGSKA (reference sequence). V was trimmed by 1 base and J by 6 bases, leaving 11 bases between them. The CDR3 totals 13 residues. In nucleotides, the CDR3 is TGCAGTGCTAGAGGCGGACACATGGATACGCAGTATTTT. It specifies CSARGGHMDTQYF.

The CDR3 DNA follows: TGTGCCAGCAGTCCACAGGGGGCGGGTGGAAACACCATATATTTT. This sequence encodes CASSPQGAGGNTIYF. The chain recombines TRBV7-3 with TRBJ1-3; TRBD1 matches 9 bases. The junction had 6 bases not matched to a gene; V was cut back by 6 bases and J by 3 bases. Germline-derived CDR1 and CDR2 are SGHTA and FQGTGA. The CDR3 runs to 15 residues.

This chain connects TRBV5-1 to TRBJ2-7; 11 bases line up with TRBD1. There are 14 residues in the CDR3. V lost 4 bases to trimming and J lost 5 bases; unmatched junction nucleotides: 5. CDR1 is SGHRS and CDR2 is YFSETQ in the germline V gene. In DNA form, the CDR3 reads TGCGCCAGCAGCGCGGGACAGGGGGACAACGAGCAGTACTTC. It translates to CASSAGQGDNEQYF.

In its sample, this clonotype was seen many times. The chain combines TRBV20-1 with TRBJ1-5; D gene uncertain. From germline, CDR1 is DFQATT and CDR2 SNEGSKA (reference sequence). Trimming removed 5 bases at V and 5 bases at J, with 19 bases between. The CDR3 has 15 amino acids. CDR3 region: CSASRPARTDQPQHF. The CDR3, as DNA: TGCAGTGCTTCCAGACCAGCTCGGACGGATCAGCCCCAGCATTTT.

This clonotype has ten or more counts. CDR3: CASRGAGRPEAFF. The CDR3 DNA sequence: TGTGCCAGCAGGGGAGCGGGTAGGCCTGAAGCTTTCTTT. V is TRBV2 and J is TRBJ1-1; D gene ambiguous. The CDR3 has 13 amino acids. Trimming left V 6 bases short and J 6 bases short, with 14 bases between. Germline CDR1 is SNHLY and CDR2 is FYNNEI.

The chain is built from TRBV3-1 and TRBJ1-2; perhaps TRBD1 as D (6 bases). The V gene lost 4 bases and the J gene lost 4 bases, with 10 bases spanning the gap. The CDR3 runs to 13 residues. Germline V gene lookup returns CDR1 LGHDT and CDR2 YNNKEL (reference sequence). CDR3 bases: TGTGCCAGCAGCCCGATGGACAGCTATGGCTACACCTTC. Its translation: CASSPMDSYGYTF.

This clonotype has a count of ten or more. This rearrangement joins TRBV7-8 to TRBJ1-2; TRBD1 matches 8 bases. J was trimmed by 4 bases and V by 2 bases; bases with no gene match: 3. The V gene's germline CDR1 is SGHVS and CDR2 FQNEAQ. There are 14 residues in the CDR3. This CDR3 reads CASSLQGAGYGYTF. For the CDR3, the DNA is TGTGCCAGCAGCTTACAGGGGGCTGGCTATGGCTACACCTTC.

The V call is TRBV24-1, the J call TRBJ1-3, with 8 bases lining up with TRBD1. The CDR3 is made up of 15 amino acids. Germline loops: CDR1 KGHDR, CDR2 SFDVKD. V shed 4 bases, J shed 2 bases, and the junction held 3 bases outside the gene matches. The DNA for the CDR3 is TGTGCCACCAGTGAAGGACAGGGCACTGGAAACACCATATATTTT. It yields the protein CATSEGQGTGNTIYF.

In its sample, this clonotype was seen many times. The chain carries TRBV19 and TRBJ2-7; 11 positions match TRBD2. CDR1 and CDR2 from the germline V gene are LNHDA and SQIVND (reference sequence). CDR3 length equals 16 residues. Trimming took 5 bases from V and 3 from J; bases not matched to a gene: 9. The CDR3 is CASSVAGTSGFYEQYF. The CDR3, as DNA: TGTGCCAGTAGTGTGGCGGGGACTAGCGGATTCTACGAGCAGTACTTC.

Many counts were recorded for this clonotype. J is TRBJ2-5 and V is TRBV29-1, with D perhaps given as TRBD1 or TRBD2 (5 bases each). Germline V lookup: CDR1 SQVTM, CDR2 ANQGSEA. The V end lost 1 base, the J end lost 5 bases, and 14 bases lay between the germline ends. There are 14 residues in the CDR3. The CDR3 loop reads CSVEGGVGHETQYF. CDR3 bases: TGCAGCGTTGAAGGAGGGGTGGGCCACGAGACCCAGTACTTC.

The chain has TRBV20-1 and TRBJ2-3; D is possibly TRBD1 or TRBD2 (5 bases each). The germline CDR1 and CDR2 sequences are DFQATT and SNEGSKA (reference sequence). Trimming removed 6 bases at V and 2 bases at J, with 18 bases between. The CDR3 spans 15 residues. The DNA for the CDR3 is TGCAGTGCGGTCTCCGGGACCGATGACACAGATACGCAGTATTTT. Translation gives CSAVSGTDDTDTQYF.

This clonotype showed up just a few times. The chain combines TRBV9 with TRBJ2-3, with no clear D. There are 14 residues in the CDR3. The V gene's germline CDR1 is SGDLS and CDR2 YYNGEE. Trimming stripped 3 bases from V and 4 bases from J, with 12 bases between. The CDR3 loop is CASSAAVVPDTQYF. DNA for the CDR3: TGTGCCAGCAGCGCCGCCGTTGTCCCAGATACGCAGTATTTT.

This clonotype was seen ten or more times. The genes are TRBV20-1 and TRBJ2-3; weak D call: TRBD2 (6 bases). The V gene's germline CDR1 is DFQATT and CDR2 SNEGSKA (reference sequence). The CDR3 is made up of 14 amino acids. Trimming shortened V by 1 base and J by 1 base, and 9 bases separated the two germline ends. CDR3 DNA sequence: TGCAGTGCTAGAGCGGGAGTGGGCACAGATACGCAGTATTTT. Residues: CSARAGVGTDTQYF.

The chain has TRBV7-6 and TRBJ1-4; D call uncertain. Trimming left V 6 bases short and J 4 bases short, with 15 bases between. In germline, CDR1 is SGHVS, CDR2 FNYEAQ. This CDR3 region has 15 residues. The CDR3 here is CASSRTAVGNEKLFF. DNA of the CDR3: TGTGCCAGCAGTCGGACGGCTGTGGGTAATGAAAAACTGTTTTTT. The whole variable domain, remainder taken from reference TRBV7-6 and TRBJ1-4, is GAGVSQSPRYKVTKRGQDVALRCDPISGHVSLYWYRQALGQGPEFLTYFNYEAQQDKSGLPNDRFSAERPEGSISTLTIQRTEQRDSAMYRCASSRTAVGNEKLFFGSGTQLSVL.